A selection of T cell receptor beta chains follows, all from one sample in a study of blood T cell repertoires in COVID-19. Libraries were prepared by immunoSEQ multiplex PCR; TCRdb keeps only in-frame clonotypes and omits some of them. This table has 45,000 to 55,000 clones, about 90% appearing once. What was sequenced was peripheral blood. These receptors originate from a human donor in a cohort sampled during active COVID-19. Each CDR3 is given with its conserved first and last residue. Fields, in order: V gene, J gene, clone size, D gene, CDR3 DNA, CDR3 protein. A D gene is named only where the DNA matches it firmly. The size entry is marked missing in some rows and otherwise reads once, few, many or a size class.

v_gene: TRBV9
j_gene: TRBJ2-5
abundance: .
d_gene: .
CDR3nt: TGTGCCAGCAGCGTAGCTGAAGGAGGGGGCCCTCGTGACCAGTACTTC
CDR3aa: CASSVAEGGGPRDQYF

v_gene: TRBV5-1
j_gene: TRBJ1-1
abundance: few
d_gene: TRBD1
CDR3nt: TGCGCCAGCAGCACAGGGGGTAACACTGAAGCTTTCTTT
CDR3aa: CASSTGGNTEAFF

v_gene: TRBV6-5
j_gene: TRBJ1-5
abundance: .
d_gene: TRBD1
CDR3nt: TGTGCCAGCAGTTCAAGACAGGGTATGCCCCAGCATTTT
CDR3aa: CASSSRQGMPQHF

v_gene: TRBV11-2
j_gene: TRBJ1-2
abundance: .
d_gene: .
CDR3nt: TGTGCCAGCAGCTTAGGACCGCAGGGTTATGGCTACACCTTC
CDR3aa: CASSLGPQGYGYTF

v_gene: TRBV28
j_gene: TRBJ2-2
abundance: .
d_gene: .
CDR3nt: TGTGCCAGCAGTCCGCTGATTGCTGTGGAGACCGGGGAGCTGTTTTTT
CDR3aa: CASSPLIAVETGELFF

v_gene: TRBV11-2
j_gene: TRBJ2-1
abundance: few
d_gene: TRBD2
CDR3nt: TGTGCCAGCACCCTTCTAGCGGGAGGGAATTTTGATGAGCAGTTCTTC
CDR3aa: CASTLLAGGNFDEQFF

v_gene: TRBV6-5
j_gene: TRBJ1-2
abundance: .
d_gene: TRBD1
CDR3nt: TGTGCCAGCAGTTACTCGGGACAGCCGTTTAGAGGCTACACCTTC
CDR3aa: CASSYSGQPFRGYTF

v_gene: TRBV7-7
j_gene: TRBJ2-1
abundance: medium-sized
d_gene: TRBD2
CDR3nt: TGTGCTAGCAGCTTAGGGCCTAGCGGGAGAGTCAATGAGCAGTTCTTC
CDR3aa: CASSLGPSGRVNEQFF

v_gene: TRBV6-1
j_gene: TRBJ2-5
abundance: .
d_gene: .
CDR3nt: TGTGCCAGCAGTGAGCTCTTCGGCGGCGGAGGGGAAGAGACCCAGTACTTC
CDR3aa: CASSELFGGGGEETQYF

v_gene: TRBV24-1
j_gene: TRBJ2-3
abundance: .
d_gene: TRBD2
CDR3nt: TGTGCCACCAGTGTTAGCGGGAGGGCCTCCTCAGATACGCAGTATTTT
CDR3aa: CATSVSGRASSDTQYF

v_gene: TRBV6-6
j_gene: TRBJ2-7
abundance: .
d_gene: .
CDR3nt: TGTGCCAGCAGTCCCCCCGGCTACGAGCAGTACTTC
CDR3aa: CASSPPGYEQYF

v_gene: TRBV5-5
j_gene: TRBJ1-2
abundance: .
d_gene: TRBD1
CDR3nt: TGTGCCAGCAGCTTGGGAATGAACAGGGGGCGCACGATTGATGGCTACACCTTC
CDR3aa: CASSLGMNRGRTIDGYTF

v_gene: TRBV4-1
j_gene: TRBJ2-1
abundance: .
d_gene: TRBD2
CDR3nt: TGCGCCAGCAGCCAATTTGTTGGGACTAGCGATTACAATGAGCAGTTCTTC
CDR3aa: CASSQFVGTSDYNEQFF

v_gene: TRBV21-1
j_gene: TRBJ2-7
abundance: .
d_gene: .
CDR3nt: TGTGCCAGCAGCCCTACCGACGAGCAGTACTTC
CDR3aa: CASSPTDEQYF

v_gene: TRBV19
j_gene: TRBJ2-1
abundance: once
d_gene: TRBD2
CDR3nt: TGTGCCAGTAGTACTAGCGGGGTGTACAATGAGCAGTTCTTC
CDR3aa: CASSTSGVYNEQFF

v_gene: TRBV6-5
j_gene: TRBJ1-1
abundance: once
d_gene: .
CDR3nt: TGTGCCAGCACTAGCCGGCCGGGGAACACTGAAGCTTTCTTT
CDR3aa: CASTSRPGNTEAFF

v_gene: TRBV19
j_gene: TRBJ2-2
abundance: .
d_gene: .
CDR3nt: TGTGCCAGTAGTAACCAGCGGGTGGTCACCGGGGAGCTGTTTTTT
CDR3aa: CASSNQRVVTGELFF

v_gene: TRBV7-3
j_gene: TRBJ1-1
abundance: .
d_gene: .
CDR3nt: TGTGCCAGCAGCTTAGATTTGGGGAGTAACACTGAAGCTTTCTTT
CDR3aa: CASSLDLGSNTEAFF

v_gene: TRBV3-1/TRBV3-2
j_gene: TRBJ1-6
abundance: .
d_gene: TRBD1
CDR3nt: TGTGCCAGCAGCCCCACCGGGACAGATAATTCACCCCTCCACTTT
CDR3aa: CASSPTGTDNSPLHF

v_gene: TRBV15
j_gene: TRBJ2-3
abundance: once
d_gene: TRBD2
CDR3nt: TGTGCCACCAGCAGAGAGGCGCGGGGGAGCACAGATACGCAGTATTTT
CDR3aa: CATSREARGSTDTQYF

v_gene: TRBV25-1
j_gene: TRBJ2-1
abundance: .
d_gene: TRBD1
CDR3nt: TGTGCCAGCGGGCTACAGGGGGGCCTCTCCTACAATGAGCAGTTCTTC
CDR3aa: CASGLQGGLSYNEQFF

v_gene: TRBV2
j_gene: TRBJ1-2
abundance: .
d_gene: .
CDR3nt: TGTGCCAGCAGTGGAAATAGCAGGGTGTATGGCTACACCTTC
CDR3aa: CASSGNSRVYGYTF

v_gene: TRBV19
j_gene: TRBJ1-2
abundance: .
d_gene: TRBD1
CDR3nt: TGTGCCAGTAGGTCAGGACAGGCTAACTATGGCTACACCTTC
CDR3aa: CASRSGQANYGYTF